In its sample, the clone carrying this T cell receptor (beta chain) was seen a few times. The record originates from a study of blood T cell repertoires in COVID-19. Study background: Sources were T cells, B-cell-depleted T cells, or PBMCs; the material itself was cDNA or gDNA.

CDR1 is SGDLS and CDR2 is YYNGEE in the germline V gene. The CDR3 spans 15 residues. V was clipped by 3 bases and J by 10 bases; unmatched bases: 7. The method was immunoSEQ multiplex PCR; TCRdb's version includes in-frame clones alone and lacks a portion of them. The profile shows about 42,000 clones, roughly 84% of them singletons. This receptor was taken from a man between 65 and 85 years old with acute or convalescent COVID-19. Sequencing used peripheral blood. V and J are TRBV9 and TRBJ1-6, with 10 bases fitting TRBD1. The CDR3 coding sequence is TGTGCCAGCAGCGGACAGGGGGCGCTTACCTCACCCCTCCACTTT. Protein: CASSGQGALTSPLHF.